The subject of this entry is one T cell receptor beta chain. This sample is part of a study of T cells in narcolepsy. Data came from immunoSEQ multiplex PCR; TCRdb stores just in-frame clones and leaves some out. This table has fewer than 40,000 clones, approximately 77% appearing once. The CDR3 is made up of 15 amino acids. This TCR came from a human donor in good health. J is TRBJ2-7 and V is TRBV21-1. TRBV21-1 is recorded as a pseudogene. The source material was memory (CD45RA-) CD4+ T cells from blood. CDR3 sequence (DNA): TGTGCCAGCAGCAAAGTAGGTCAAAACTCCTACGAGCAGTACTTC. Its protein is CASSKVGQNSYEQYF.